The TCR beta chain under discussion was sequenced for a study of blood T cell repertoires in COVID-19. This clone was seen just once. How the authors handled the data: The authors estimated nucleated cell counts from reference gene primer amplification. The protocol was immunoSEQ multiplex PCR, while the TCRdb copy is restricted to in-frame clones and leaves out a portion. For V, J and clone size, that table is used; D and trimming come from the DNA. This table has 290,000 or so clones, approximately 92% appearing once. Study members were between roughly 18 and 90 years old and lived in 20 to 30 US regions. Participant-reported clinical history was the basis for cohort assignment. Among Cohort 3 donors, those recovered had two negative PCRs, clearance, or symptom resolution. The CDR3 contains 16 residues. Germline CDR1 ENHRY, CDR2 SYGVKD. V shed 4 bases and J shed 4 bases, with 19 bases lying between them.

This clonotype originated in a woman aged 30 to 39 who had recovered from COVID-19. The gene calls are TRBV10-3 and TRBJ2-5; possible D gene TRBD2, 6 bases. The sample comprised PBMCs or T cells enriched from blood (not recorded which). For the CDR3, the DNA is TGTGCCATCAGTGGGAGGGACTTTTCAGATGGAGAGACCCAGTACTTC. It codes for CAISGRDFSDGETQYF.